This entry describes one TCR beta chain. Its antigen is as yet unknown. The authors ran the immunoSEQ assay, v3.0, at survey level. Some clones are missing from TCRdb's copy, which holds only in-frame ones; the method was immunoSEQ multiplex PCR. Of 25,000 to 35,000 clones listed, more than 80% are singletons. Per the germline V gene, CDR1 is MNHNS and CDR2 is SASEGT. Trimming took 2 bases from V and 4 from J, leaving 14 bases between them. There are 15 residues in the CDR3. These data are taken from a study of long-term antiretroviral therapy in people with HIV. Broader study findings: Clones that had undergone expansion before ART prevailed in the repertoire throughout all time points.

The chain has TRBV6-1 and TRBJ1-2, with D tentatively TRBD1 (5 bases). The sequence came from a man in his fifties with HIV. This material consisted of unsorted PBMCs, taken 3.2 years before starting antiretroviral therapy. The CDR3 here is CASSEIGHRIYGYTF. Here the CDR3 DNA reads TGTGCCAGCAGTGAAATAGGGCACAGGATCTATGGCTACACCTTC.